This T cell receptor (beta chain) was documented in a study of technical replicates of blood from several donors. Clones were read by immunoSEQ multiplex PCR, and TCRdb kept only the in-frame ones, dropping some. The top ten hold 0.39% of the sample, which has tens of thousands of clones, around 90% seen once. The CDR3 consists of 14 residues. With 1 base clipped from V and 3 bases from J, the junction kept 1 base outside the gene matches. Germline CDR1 is SGHTA and CDR2 is FQGNSA. J is TRBJ2-7 and V is TRBV7-2; TRBD2 aligns across 9 bases. The clonotype originates from a human donor in good health. The sequenced sample was T cells isolated from PBMCs. CDR3 sequence reads: CASSLGGRVYEQYF. CDR3 nucleotide sequence: TGTGCCAGCAGCTTAGGCGGGAGGGTCTACGAGCAGTACTTC.